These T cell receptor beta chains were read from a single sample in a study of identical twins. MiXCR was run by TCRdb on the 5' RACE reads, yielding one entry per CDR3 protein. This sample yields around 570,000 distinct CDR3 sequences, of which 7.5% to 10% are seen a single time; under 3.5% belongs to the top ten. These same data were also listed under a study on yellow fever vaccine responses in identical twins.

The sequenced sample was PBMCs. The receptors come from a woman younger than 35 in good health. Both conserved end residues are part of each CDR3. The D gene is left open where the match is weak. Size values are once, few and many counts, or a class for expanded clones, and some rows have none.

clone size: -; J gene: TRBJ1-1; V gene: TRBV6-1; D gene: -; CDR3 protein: CASSPGGAKNTEAFF; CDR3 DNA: TGTGCCAGCAGTCCGGGGGGGGCGAAGAACACTGAAGCTTTCTTT
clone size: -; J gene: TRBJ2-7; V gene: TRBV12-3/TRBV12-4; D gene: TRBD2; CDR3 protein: CASSLRLAGVREQYF; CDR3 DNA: TGTGCCAGCAGTTTAAGGCTAGCGGGGGTGCGGGAGCAGTACTTC
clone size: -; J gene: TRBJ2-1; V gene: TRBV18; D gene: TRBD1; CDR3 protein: CASSPPGQGEQFF; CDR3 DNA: TGTGCCAGCTCACCCCCGGGACAGGGAGAGCAGTTCTTC
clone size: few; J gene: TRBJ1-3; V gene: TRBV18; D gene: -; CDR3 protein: CASSPTQGSENTIYF; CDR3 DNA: TGTGCCAGCTCACCGACACAGGGATCAGAAAACACCATATATTTT
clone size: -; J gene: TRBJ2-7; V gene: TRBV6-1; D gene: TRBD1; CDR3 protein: CASNPGQGREQYF; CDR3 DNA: TGTGCCAGCAATCCCGGACAGGGACGAGAGCAGTACTTC
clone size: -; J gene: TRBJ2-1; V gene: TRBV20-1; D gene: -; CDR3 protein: CSAREVLGEASYNEQFF; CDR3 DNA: TGCAGTGCTAGAGAAGTACTAGGCGAGGCTTCCTACAATGAGCAGTTCTTC
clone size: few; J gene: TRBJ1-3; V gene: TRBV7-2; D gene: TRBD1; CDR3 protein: CASARDRVNTIYF; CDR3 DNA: TGTGCCAGCGCGCGGGACAGGGTAAACACCATATATTTT
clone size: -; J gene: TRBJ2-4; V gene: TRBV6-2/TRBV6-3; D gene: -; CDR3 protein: CASRRDTKNIQYF; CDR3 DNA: TGTGCCAGCCGCCGGGACACCAAAAACATTCAGTACTTC
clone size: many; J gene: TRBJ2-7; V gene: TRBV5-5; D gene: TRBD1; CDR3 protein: CASSTDRGDNTYEQYF; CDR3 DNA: TGTGCCAGCAGCACCGACAGGGGGGACAATACCTACGAGCAGTACTTC
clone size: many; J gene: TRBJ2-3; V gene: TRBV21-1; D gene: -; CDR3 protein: CASRYRESTDTQYF; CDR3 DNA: TGTGCCAGTAGGTACAGGGAAAGCACAGATACGCAGTATTTT
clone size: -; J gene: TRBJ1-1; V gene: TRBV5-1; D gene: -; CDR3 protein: CASSETVNTEAFF; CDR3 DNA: TGCGCCAGCAGCGAAACAGTGAACACTGAAGCTTTCTTT
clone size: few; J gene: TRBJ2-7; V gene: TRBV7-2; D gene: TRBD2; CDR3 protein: CASSAGLAGGYEQYF; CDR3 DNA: TGTGCCAGCAGCGCGGGACTAGCGGGAGGTTACGAGCAGTACTTC
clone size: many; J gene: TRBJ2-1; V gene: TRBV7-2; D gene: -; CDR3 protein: CASSSQGFNEQFF; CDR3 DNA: TGTGCCAGCAGCTCACAGGGTTTCAATGAGCAGTTCTTC
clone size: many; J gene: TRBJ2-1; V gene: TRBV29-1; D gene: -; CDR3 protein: CSVVTQYNEQFF; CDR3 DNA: TGCAGCGTTGTTACCCAGTACAATGAGCAGTTCTTC
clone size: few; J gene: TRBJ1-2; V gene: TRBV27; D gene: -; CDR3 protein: CASGRDSPKDYGYTF; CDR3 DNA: TGTGCCAGCGGCCGGGACTCCCCGAAGGACTATGGCTACACCTTC
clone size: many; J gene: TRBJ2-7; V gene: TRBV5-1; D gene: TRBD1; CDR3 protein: CASSLDLGQGYEQYF; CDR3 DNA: TGCGCCAGCAGCTTGGATCTGGGACAGGGATACGAGCAGTACTTC
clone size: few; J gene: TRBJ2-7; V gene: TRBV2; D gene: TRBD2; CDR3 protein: CASRGSDRLAGFTYEQYF; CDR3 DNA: TGTGCCAGCAGGGGCTCCGACCGACTAGCGGGGTTTACCTACGAGCAGTACTTC
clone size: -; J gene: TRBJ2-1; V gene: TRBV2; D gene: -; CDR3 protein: CASSETGSNNEQFF; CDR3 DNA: TGTGCCAGCAGTGAAACGGGATCCAACAATGAGCAGTTCTTC
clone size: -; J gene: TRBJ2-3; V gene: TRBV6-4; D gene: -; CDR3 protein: CASAPWVGDTQYF; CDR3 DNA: TGTGCCAGTGCCCCGTGGGTCGGGGATACGCAGTATTTT
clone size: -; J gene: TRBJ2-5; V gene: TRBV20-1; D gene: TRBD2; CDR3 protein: CSAPRGGPETQYF; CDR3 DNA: TGCAGTGCTCCGCGGGGGGGCCCAGAGACCCAGTACTTC
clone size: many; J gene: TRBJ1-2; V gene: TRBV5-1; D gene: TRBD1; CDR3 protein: CASSLGTGSYGYTF; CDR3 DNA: TGCGCCAGCAGCTTGGGGACAGGGAGCTATGGCTACACCTTC
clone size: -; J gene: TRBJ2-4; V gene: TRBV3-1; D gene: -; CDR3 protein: CASSPEPIQYF; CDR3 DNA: TGTGCCAGCAGCCCCGAGCCCATTCAGTACTTC
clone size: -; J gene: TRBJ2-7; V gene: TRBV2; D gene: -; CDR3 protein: CASSAYEQYF; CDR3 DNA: TGTGCCAGCAGTGCTTACGAGCAGTACTTC
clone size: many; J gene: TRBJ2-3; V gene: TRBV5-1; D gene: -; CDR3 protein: CASSLRRMTDTQYF; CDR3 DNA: TGCGCCAGCAGCTTGAGAAGGATGACAGATACGCAGTATTTT
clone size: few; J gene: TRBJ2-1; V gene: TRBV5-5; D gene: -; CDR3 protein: CASSLAGESQFF; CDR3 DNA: TGTGCCAGCAGCTTGGCGGGAGAATCGCAGTTCTTC
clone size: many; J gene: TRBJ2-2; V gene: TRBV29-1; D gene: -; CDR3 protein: CSVRAGTYSAGELFF; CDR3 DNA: TGCAGCGTCAGAGCCGGGACCTACTCGGCCGGGGAGCTGTTTTTT
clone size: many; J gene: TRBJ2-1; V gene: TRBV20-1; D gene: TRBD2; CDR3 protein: CSASLASGGDNEQFF; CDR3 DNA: TGCAGTGCTAGTCTGGCTAGCGGGGGAGACAATGAGCAGTTCTTC
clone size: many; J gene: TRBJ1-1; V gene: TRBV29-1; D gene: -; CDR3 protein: CSVVGGFLSAEAFF; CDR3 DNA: TGCAGCGTTGTGGGGGGGTTCTTAAGCGCTGAAGCTTTCTTT
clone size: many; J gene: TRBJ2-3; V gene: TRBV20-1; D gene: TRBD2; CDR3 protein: CSAHPRGSASDTQYF; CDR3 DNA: TGCAGTGCCCACCCCCGCGGGAGTGCATCAGATACGCAGTATTTT
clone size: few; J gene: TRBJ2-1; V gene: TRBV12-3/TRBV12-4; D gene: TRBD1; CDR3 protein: CASSFRGSNEQFF; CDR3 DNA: TGTGCCAGCAGTTTCAGGGGGAGCAATGAGCAGTTCTTC
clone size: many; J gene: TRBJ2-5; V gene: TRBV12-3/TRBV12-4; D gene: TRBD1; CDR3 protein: CASSDRVAGTQYF; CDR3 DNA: TGTGCCAGCAGTGACAGGGTGGCGGGGACCCAGTACTTC
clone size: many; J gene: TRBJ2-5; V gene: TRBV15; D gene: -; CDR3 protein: CATSRSTEETQYF; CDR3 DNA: TGTGCCACCAGCAGGTCGACAGAAGAGACCCAGTACTTC
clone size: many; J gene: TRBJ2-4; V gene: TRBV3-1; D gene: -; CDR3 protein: CASSQLENIQYF; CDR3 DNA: TGTGCCAGCAGCCAACTTGAAAACATTCAGTACTTC
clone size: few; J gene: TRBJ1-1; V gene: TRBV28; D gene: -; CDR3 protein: CASSIQEPGAFF; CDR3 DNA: TGTGCCAGCAGTATACAGGAACCCGGAGCTTTCTTT
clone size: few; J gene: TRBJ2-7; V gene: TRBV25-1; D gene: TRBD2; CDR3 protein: CASSEGLAGTYEQYF; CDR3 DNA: TGTGCCAGCAGTGAGGGACTAGCGGGTACCTACGAGCAGTACTTC
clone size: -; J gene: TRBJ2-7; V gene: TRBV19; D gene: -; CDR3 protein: CASSIVSTAYEQYF; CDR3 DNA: TGTGCCAGTAGTATAGTCAGCACCGCCTACGAGCAGTACTTC
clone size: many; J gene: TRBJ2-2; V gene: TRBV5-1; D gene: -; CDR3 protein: CASRQVLWTQMAGELFF; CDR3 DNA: TGCGCCAGCAGACAAGTTCTTTGGACCCAGATGGCCGGGGAGCTGTTTTTT
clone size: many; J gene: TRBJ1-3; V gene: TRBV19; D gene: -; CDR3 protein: CASTELAGNTIYF; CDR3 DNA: TGTGCCAGTACCGAACTGGCTGGAAACACCATATATTTT
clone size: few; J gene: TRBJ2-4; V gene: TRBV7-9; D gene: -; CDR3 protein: CASTGAKNIQYF; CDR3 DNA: TGTGCCAGCACGGGCGCCAAAAACATTCAGTACTTC
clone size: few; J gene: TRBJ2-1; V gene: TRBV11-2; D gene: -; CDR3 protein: CASSNAFNEQFF; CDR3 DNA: TGTGCCAGCAGCAACGCTTTCAATGAGCAGTTCTTC
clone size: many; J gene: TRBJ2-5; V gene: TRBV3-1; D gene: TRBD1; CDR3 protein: CASSQGDRATETQYF; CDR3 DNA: TGTGCCAGCAGCCAAGGGGACAGGGCAACCGAGACCCAGTACTTC